The present TCR beta chain was sequenced within a study of T-cell reconstitution after alpha-beta-depleted transplantation in children. General observations from the study: T-cell numbers and diversity, one year after transplant, stemmed largely from T cells that were newly produced. Expanded graft clones numbering several hundred reportedly gave rise to alpha-beta T cells about two months after transplant.

It was with unique molecular identifiers that the TCRbeta library was prepared. TCRdb ran MiXCR on the PCR reads and lists one entry per CDR3 protein. The sample carries about 400,000 distinct CDR3 sequences, roughly 17% recorded once. This clonotype was observed a few times. The antigen is unknown. The V gene lost 6 bases and the J gene lost 4 bases, with 10 bases spanning the gap. The CDR3 is 13 amino acids. Germline V lookup: CDR1 ENHRY, CDR2 SYGVKD. The TCR originated in a boy in the first two years of life who had a stem cell transplant for Wiskott-Aldrich syndrome, so the T cells may come from the graft donor. The sequenced sample was PBMCs, mostly from graft donor cells, obtained 360 days after TCRalphabeta/CD19-depleted stem cell transplant. The genes are TRBV10-3 and TRBJ1-5; tentatively, D is TRBD1 (6 bases). CDR3 protein: CAISRDINQPQHF. The CDR3 coding sequence is TGTGCCATCAGCCGGGACATAAATCAGCCCCAGCATTTT.